This note documents a single T cell receptor (beta chain) sequence. What antigen it recognizes has not been identified. Per-base qualities were not stored, and no clone one base away is much larger. These data come from a study of T cell responses to AZD1222 COVID-19 vaccine (dated by TCRdb to the early 2020s). A note on the overall study: TCR sequencing covered some 250 trial participants: about 210 given two doses of AZD1222 and 26 given two doses of MenACWY control vaccine. Trial participants were enrolled by age into subgroups of 18-55, 56-69 and 70-plus years, and about 150, 27 and 61 TCR-sequenced participants, respectively, were included in these subgroups. Findings and caveats that apply to the study as a whole: Because no samples from the day 14 peak response were available, repertoires could be characterized only after the peak T cell response. CD4 TCRs associated with the vaccine covered the entire spike protein, and the dominant responses were in regions 160-218 and 743-854. A significant rise in spike-specific TCR breadth and depth was observed after two AZD1222 doses relative to day 0 and relative to MenACWY recipients. Epitopes outside the regions mutated in the B.1.351 and B.1.1.7 variants were reportedly recognized by nearly half of the unique spike-specific TCRs. In the small 56-69-year group, the increase in depth fell short of significance, most likely because of low power. Conclusions about previously exposed vaccinees were limited because only a handful of AZD1222 recipients were SARS-CoV-2 seropositive at baseline. Participants were mostly white British and included more females than males, and it was suggested by the authors that clonal diversity may have been underestimated.

The CDR3 regions of human TCRbeta chains were subjected to immunosequencing. The authors' analysis ran thus. TCRs in the repertoires were compared against a reference library of SARS-CoV-2-specific TCRs that had been generated with the MIRA antigen-specificity platform. Breadth meant the fraction of unique TCRs that were SARS-CoV-2-associated, whereas depth meant the fraction of total T cells that were SARS-CoV-2-associated. Using the MIRA data, every spike-specific TCR was mapped to the spike region that the TCR reacted to and assigned to either a CD4 or a CD8 class. Log10-transformed breadth and depth values were compared by one-way ANOVA with Sidak's multiple comparisons tests. The table comes from immuneACCESS by way of TCRdb, which keeps in-frame sequences with V and J called. Part of the clones is missing from these tables; in studies checked, under half for an unresolved V gene and the rest for unknown reasons. V, J and clone size reflect that table, while D and trimming were determined from the DNA. The sample contains over 130,000 clones, 80% to 95% of them found a single time. Approximately 3.8% of the sample goes to the ten largest clones.

Trimming at the junction amounts to 2 bases on V and 11 bases on J, and the germline ends lie 12 bases apart. The CDR3 holds 13 amino acids from the cysteine to the phenylalanine. Only the CDR3 part of the read is kept: 39 bases, read in frame from the first base. The germline V gene gives CDR1 as KGHSH and CDR2 as LQKENI. The time point label here, explained by the study, means: about 28 days (+/-7) after the second vaccine dose. AZD1222 recipients given second doses at about 4 weeks or at about 12 weeks were pooled, since spike-specific TCR depth and breadth were not found to differ between the two schedules. Vaccinee samples were obtained from the UK trials COV001 and COV002, which included a single-blind randomized controlled phase 2/3 trial of AZD1222 (ChAdOx1 nCoV-19) in healthy adults. For TCRbeta chain sequencing, PBMC samples from trial participants were taken at day 0 and at day 28 after the second dose.

The receptor comes from an adult who received the AZD1222 COVID-19 vaccine. The sample here was peripheral blood, taken 28 days after the second AZD1222 dose. In this chain, TRBV18 is recombined with TRBJ1-4, and TRBD1 may be the D gene, going by 5 matching bases. The sequenced DNA is TGTGCCAGCTCACCATCCGGGACGGGCAAACTGTTTTTT. Translated, it reads CASSPSGTGKLFF.